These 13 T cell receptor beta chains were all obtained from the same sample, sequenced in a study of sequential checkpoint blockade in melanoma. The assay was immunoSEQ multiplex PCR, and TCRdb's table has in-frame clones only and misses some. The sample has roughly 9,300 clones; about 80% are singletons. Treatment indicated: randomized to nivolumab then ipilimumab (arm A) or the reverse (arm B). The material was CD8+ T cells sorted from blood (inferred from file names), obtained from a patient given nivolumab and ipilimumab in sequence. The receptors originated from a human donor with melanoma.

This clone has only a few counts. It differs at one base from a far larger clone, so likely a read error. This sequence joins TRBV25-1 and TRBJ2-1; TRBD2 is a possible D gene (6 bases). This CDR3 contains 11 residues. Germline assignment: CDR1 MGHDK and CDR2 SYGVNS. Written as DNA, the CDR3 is TGTGCCAGCACCACGGGGGATGAGCAGATCTTC. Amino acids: CASTTGDEQIF.

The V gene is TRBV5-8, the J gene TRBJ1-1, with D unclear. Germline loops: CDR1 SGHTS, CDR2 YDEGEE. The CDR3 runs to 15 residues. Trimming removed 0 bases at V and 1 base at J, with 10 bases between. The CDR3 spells CASSLAPETNTEAFF. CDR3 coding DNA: TGTGCCAGCAGCTTGGCCCCGGAGACGAACACTGAAGCTTTCTTT.

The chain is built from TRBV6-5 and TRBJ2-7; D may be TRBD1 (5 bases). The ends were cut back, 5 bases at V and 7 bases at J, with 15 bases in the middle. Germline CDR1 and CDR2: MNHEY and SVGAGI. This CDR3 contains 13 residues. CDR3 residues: CASSTHRSEEQYF. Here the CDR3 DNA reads TGTGCCAGCAGTACCCACAGGTCGGAGGAGCAGTACTTC.

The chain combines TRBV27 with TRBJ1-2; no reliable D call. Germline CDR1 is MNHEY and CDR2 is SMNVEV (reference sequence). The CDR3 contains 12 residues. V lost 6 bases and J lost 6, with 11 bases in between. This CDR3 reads CASRTGRNGYTF. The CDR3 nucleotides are TGTGCCAGCAGAACGGGTAGGAATGGCTACACCTTC.

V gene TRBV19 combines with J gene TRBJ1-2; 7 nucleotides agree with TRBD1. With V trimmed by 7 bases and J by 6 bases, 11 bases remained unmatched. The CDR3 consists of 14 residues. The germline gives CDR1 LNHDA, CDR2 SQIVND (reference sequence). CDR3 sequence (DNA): TGTGCCAGTACCCCCTCGACAGGGTGGCATGGCTACACCTTC. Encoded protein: CASTPSTGWHGYTF.

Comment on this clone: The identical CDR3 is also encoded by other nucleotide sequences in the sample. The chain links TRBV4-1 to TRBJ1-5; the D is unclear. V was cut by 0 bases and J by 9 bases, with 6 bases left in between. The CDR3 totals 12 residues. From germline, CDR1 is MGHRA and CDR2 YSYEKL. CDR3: CASSQEAGPQHF. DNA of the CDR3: TGCGCCAGCAGCCAAGAGGCGGGGCCCCAGCATTTT.

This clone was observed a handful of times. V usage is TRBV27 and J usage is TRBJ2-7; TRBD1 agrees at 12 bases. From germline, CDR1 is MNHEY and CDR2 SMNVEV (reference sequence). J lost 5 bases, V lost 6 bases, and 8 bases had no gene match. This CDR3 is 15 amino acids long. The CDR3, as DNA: TGTGCCAGCAGCAACGCCGGGACAGGGGGCCACGAGCAGTACTTC. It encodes CASSNAGTGGHEQYF.

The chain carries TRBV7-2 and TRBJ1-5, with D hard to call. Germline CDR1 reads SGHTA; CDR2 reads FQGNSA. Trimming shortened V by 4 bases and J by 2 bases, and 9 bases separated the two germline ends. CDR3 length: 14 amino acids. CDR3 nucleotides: TGTGCCAGCAGCTCTTCTGGAGGCAATCAGCCCCAGCATTTT. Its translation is CASSSSGGNQPQHF.

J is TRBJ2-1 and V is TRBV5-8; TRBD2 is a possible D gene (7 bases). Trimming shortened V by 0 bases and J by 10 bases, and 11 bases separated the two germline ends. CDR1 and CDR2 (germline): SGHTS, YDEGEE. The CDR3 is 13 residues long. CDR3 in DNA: TGTGCCAGCAGCTTGGGGGGGGGCAGGGAGCAGTTCTTC. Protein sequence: CASSLGGGREQFF. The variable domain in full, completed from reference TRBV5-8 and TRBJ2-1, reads EAGVTQSPTHLIKTRGQQATLRCSPISGHTSVYWYQQALGLGLQFLLWYDEGEERNRGNFPPRFSGRQFPNYSSELNVNALELEDSALYLCASSLGGGREQFFGPGTRLTVL.

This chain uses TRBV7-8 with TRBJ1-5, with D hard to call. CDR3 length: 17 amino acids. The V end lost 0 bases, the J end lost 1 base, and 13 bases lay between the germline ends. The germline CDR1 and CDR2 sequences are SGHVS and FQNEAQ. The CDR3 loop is CASSLAQVSESNQPQHF. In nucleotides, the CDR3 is TGTGCCAGCAGCTTAGCGCAAGTCTCGGAGAGCAATCAGCCCCAGCATTTT.

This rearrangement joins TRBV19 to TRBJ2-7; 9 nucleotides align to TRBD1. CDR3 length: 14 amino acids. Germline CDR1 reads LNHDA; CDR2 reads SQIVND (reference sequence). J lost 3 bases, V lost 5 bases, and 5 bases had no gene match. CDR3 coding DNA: TGTGCCAGTAGTTGGGGACAGGGAGGCTACGAGCAGTACTTC. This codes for CASSWGQGGYEQYF.

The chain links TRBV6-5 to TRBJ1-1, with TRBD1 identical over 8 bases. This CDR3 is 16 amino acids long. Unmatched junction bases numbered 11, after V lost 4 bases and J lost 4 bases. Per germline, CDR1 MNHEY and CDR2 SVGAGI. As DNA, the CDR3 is TGTGCCAGCAGTTCAGGGCCAGGGGGCGAGGGCACTGAAGCTTTCTTT. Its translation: CASSSGPGGEGTEAFF.

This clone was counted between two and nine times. As DNA, the CDR3 is TGTGCCAGCAGCCCGGGACAGGGGTATAGCAATCAGCCCCAGCATTTT. Protein sequence: CASSPGQGYSNQPQHF. The V call is TRBV7-2, the J call TRBJ1-5; TRBD1 matches 10 bases. This CDR3 spans 16 amino acids. V gave up 5 bases and J gave up 0 bases; unmatched junction bases: 4. The germline CDR1 and CDR2 sequences are SGHTA and FQGNSA.